This T cell receptor (beta chain) derives from a study of T cell responses to AZD1222 COVID-19 vaccine. This CDR3 is 15 amino acids long. Germline CDR1 is KGHDR and CDR2 is SFDVKD. Between the trimmed V and J ends, which lost 3 bases and 5 bases, there was a span of 13 bases. The data were produced by immunoSEQ multiplex PCR, yet TCRdb's version contains in-frame clones alone and is incomplete. The sample has tens of thousands of clones, about 90% seen once. This clone was picked up one time. Its specificity is not known. Findings and limits, study-wide: AZD1222 recipients seropositive at baseline numbered only 5 or 6.

The chain joins TRBV24-1 to TRBJ1-5, with D perhaps matching TRBD1 (5 bases). The source is an adult who received the AZD1222 COVID-19 vaccine. The sample here was peripheral blood, taken 28 days after the second AZD1222 dose. The CDR3, as DNA: TGTGCCACCAGTGATGCCGGGGACGAGCATCAGCCCCAGCATTTT. It specifies CATSDAGDEHQPQHF.